A selection of T cell receptor beta chains follows, all from one sample in a study of T cells in Graves' hyperthyroidism and ophthalmopathy. TCRdb passed the multiplex PCR reads through MiXCR, listing each CDR3 protein once. The table lists about 300,000 distinct CDR3 sequences, roughly 19% of them singletons. Sample: blood. The receptors derive from a man aged 50-59 years with Graves' ophthalmopathy. CDR3s include the opening cysteine and the closing phenylalanine or tryptophan. The D gene is left open where the match is weak. The size entry is marked missing in some rows and otherwise reads once, few, many or a size class.

d_call	v_call	cdr3_length	clone_size	j_call	cdr3_nt	cdr3_aa
TRBD2	TRBV7-8	19	few	TRBJ2-2	TGTGCCAGCAGCCGCCTTAGTAGGACTAGCTCGCGGAGCACCGGGGAGCTGTTTTTT	CASSRLSRTSSRSTGELFF
NA	TRBV24-1	15	NA	TRBJ2-2	TGTGCCACCAGTGATTTGTCGTCTAACACCGGGGAGCTGTTTTTT	CATSDLSSNTGELFF
TRBD1	TRBV7-3	15	few	TRBJ2-5	TGTGCCAGCAGCATCGCCGGGACAGGGGTAGAGACCCAGTACTTC	CASSIAGTGVETQYF
NA	TRBV20-1	13	few	TRBJ2-2	TGCAGTGCTAGCAGAGGGCAGGGCGGGGAGCTGTTTTTT	CSASRGQGGELFF
NA	TRBV5-1	14	few	TRBJ2-3	TGCGCCAGCAGCTCACGGGACGGGGGAGATACGCAGTATTTT	CASSSRDGGDTQYF
TRBD2	TRBV27	14	few	TRBJ2-2	TGTGCCAGCGGTAGCGGGAGTAGTTCCGGGGAGCTGTTTTTT	CASGSGSSSGELFF
NA	TRBV11-2	15	many	TRBJ1-1	TGTGCCAGCAGCTTAGGCGGAATTCTCGACACTGAAGCTTTCTTT	CASSLGGILDTEAFF
TRBD2	TRBV7-2	18	many	TRBJ2-5	TGTGCCAGCAGCTTAGATCCGGAGACTAGCGGGATCCAAGAGACCCAGTACTTC	CASSLDPETSGIQETQYF
TRBD2	TRBV11-2	17	many	TRBJ2-7	TGTGCCAGCAGCTTAATCACCAGCGGACTAGCAATCTACGAGCAGTACTTC	CASSLITSGLAIYEQYF
NA	TRBV11-2	12	few	TRBJ2-2	TGTGCCAGCAGCGGGACCTGGGGGGAGCTGTTTTTT	CASSGTWGELFF
NA	TRBV5-8	13	few	TRBJ2-5	TGTGCCAGCAGCTGGCTCTTGAAAGAGACCCAGTACTTC	CASSWLLKETQYF
TRBD1	TRBV6-1	15	many	TRBJ1-1	TGTGCCAGCACCGGACAGGGGGCAGGGGACACTGAAGCTTTCTTT	CASTGQGAGDTEAFF
NA	TRBV6-1	13	few	TRBJ1-5	TGTGCCAGCAGTGAACTCCCTACCCAGCCCCAGCATTTT	CASSELPTQPQHF
NA	TRBV6-6	15	few	TRBJ2-2	TGTGCCAGCAGTTACGAGGATTACAACACCGGGGAGCTGTTTTTT	CASSYEDYNTGELFF
TRBD1	TRBV20-1	16	many	TRBJ1-1	TGCAGTGCTAGTAAGTCGGGGACAGGGTTGAACACTGAAGCTTTCTTT	CSASKSGTGLNTEAFF
TRBD2	TRBV12-3/TRBV12-4	13	many	TRBJ2-5	TGTGCCAGCAGTATACTAGCGGAAGAGACCCAGTACTTC	CASSILAEETQYF
NA	TRBV6-1	13	many	TRBJ2-1	TGTGCCAGCAGTGACGGCCTCTACAATGAGCAGTTCTTC	CASSDGLYNEQFF